This entry features one T cell receptor beta chain sequence. Its antigen is as yet unknown. The CDR3 runs to 16 residues. Germline trimming cut 0 bases from V and 7 bases from J; bases unmatched to any gene: 9. CDR1 and CDR2 (germline): SGHAT, FQNNGV. The data were obtained in a study of OX40 agonist ivuxolimab in advanced cancers. Study as a whole: Three patients, one with hepatocellular carcinoma and two with cutaneous melanoma, responded partially. Notes on the study in general: Dose levels from 0.1 to 3.0 mg/kg saw CD4+ and CD8+ blood T cells expand clonally by week 6.

Measured with immunoSEQ multiplex PCR; TCRdb has only the in-frame clones, and not every one. The data contain about 80,000 clones, 90% of them singletons. Autoimmune disease history or systemic immunosuppression disqualified patients. V is TRBV11-2 and J is TRBJ2-1; 7 nucleotides agree with TRBD1. The sequence came from an adult with an advanced solid tumor such as melanoma, head and neck, liver or kidney cancer. This specimen was CD4+ or CD8+ T cells sorted from blood, taken in a trial of the OX40 agonist ivuxolimab. As DNA, the CDR3 is TGTGCCAGCAGCTTAGACGGACAGGTATTGATAAATGAGCAGTTCTTC. Its protein is CASSLDGQVLINEQFF.